The T cell receptor beta chain described here comes from a study of blood T cell repertoires in COVID-19. Across the whole study: Spain, Italy and the United States supplied samples that represented acute and convalescent COVID-19. PBMCs, B-cell-depleted T cells, or T cells provided the cDNA or gDNA that made up the material.

Germline CDR1 SGHNT, CDR2 YENEEA. V lost 0 bases and J 3 bases, leaving 14 bases between the germline ends. This CDR3 is built from 17 residues. As handled by the study authors: It was from reference gene primer amplification that nucleated cell counts were estimated. Data came from immunoSEQ multiplex PCR; TCRdb stores just in-frame clones and leaves some out. That table supplies the V and J calls and clone size; D and trimming were determined from the DNA. The sample consists of 100,000 to 120,000 clones, approximately 85% of them appearing once. The chain combines TRBV11-3 with TRBJ2-2, with D possibly being TRBD2 (7 bases). This sequence originates from a human donor in a cohort sampled during active COVID-19. Specimen: peripheral blood. CDR3 region: CASSLDKAGAYTGELFF. As DNA, the CDR3 is TGTGCCAGCAGCTTAGATAAGGCGGGGGCCTACACCGGGGAGCTGTTTTTT.